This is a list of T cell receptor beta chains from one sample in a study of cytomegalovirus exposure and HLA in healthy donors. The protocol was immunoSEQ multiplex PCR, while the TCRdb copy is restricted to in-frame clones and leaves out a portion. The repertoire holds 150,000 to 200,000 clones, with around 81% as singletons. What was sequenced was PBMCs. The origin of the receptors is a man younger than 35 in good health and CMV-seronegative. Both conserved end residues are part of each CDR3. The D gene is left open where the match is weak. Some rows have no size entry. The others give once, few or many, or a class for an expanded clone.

CASSLPGNTGELFF	TGTGCCAGCAGCCTGCCGGGTAACACCGGGGAGCTGTTTTTT	NA	TRBJ2-2	TRBV7-9	once
CASRDGSGGWETQYF	TGTGCCAGCCGGGACGGTAGCGGCGGGTGGGAGACCCAGTACTTC	NA	TRBJ2-5	TRBV2	NA
CASSSDRVETQYF	TGTGCCAGCAGCTCGGACAGGGTTGAGACCCAGTACTTC	TRBD1	TRBJ2-5	TRBV7-6	NA
CASSQYRANYGYTF	TGCGCCAGCAGTCAATATCGGGCTAACTATGGCTACACCTTC	NA	TRBJ1-2	TRBV23-1	NA
CASSQDFGLGGTSGPDTQYF	TGCGCCAGCAGCCAAGATTTCGGGTTGGGAGGGACTAGCGGTCCCGATACGCAGTATTTT	TRBD2	TRBJ2-3	TRBV4-1	NA
CASSQARAGRGPYEQYF	TGCGCCAGCAGCCAAGCACGTGCCGGGAGGGGTCCTTACGAGCAGTACTTC	TRBD2	TRBJ2-7	TRBV4-3	NA
CASSSLAGGNTGELFF	TGTGCCAGCAGCTCCTTAGCGGGGGGTAACACCGGGGAGCTGTTTTTT	TRBD2	TRBJ2-2	TRBV7-2	NA
CASSASANSYNEQFF	TGTGCCAGCAGCGCTAGCGCCAACTCCTACAATGAGCAGTTCTTC	NA	TRBJ2-1	TRBV11-1	NA
CASSHPRTSGGAGEQFF	TGCGCCAGCAGCCACCCCCGGACTAGCGGGGGGGCCGGTGAGCAGTTCTTC	TRBD2	TRBJ2-1	TRBV4-3	NA
CATTEASGYNEQFF	TGTGCCACCACTGAAGCTAGCGGTTACAATGAGCAGTTCTTC	TRBD2	TRBJ2-1	TRBV7-9	NA
CASTEGEGTEAFF	TGTGCCAGCACCGAAGGAGAGGGAACTGAAGCTTTCTTT	NA	TRBJ1-1	TRBV2	NA
CASSYSTSGRYEQYF	TGTGCCAGCAGTTACTCGACTAGCGGGAGGTACGAGCAGTACTTC	TRBD2	TRBJ2-7	TRBV6-5	few
CASSIPGQGSYEQYF	TGCGCCAGCAGCATACCGGGACAGGGGTCCTACGAGCAGTACTTC	TRBD1	TRBJ2-7	TRBV5-1	NA
CASSYYSSGQETQYF	TGTGCCAGCAGTTACTATTCTAGCGGCCAAGAGACCCAGTACTTC	TRBD2	TRBJ2-5	TRBV6-5	NA
CASSVGGQPQHF	TGTGCCAGCAGTGTTGGCGGACAGCCCCAGCATTTT	NA	TRBJ1-5	TRBV6-1	NA
CASSPGLAGGVYEQFF	TGTGCCAGCAGCCCCGGGCTAGCGGGAGGGGTCTATGAGCAGTTCTTC	TRBD2	TRBJ2-1	TRBV9	NA
CASSQDLTRGGSDTQYF	TGCGCCAGCAGCCAAGATCTGACGCGGGGGGGTTCGGATACGCAGTATTTT	TRBD2	TRBJ2-3	TRBV4-3	NA
CASSSPTGGGEKLFF	TGTGCCAGCAGTTCCCCGACAGGGGGCGGTGAAAAACTGTTTTTT	TRBD1	TRBJ1-4	TRBV28	NA
CASSQGQGAFLNYGYTF	TGTGCCAGCAGCCAAGGGCAGGGGGCTTTTCTTAACTATGGCTACACCTTC	TRBD1	TRBJ1-2	TRBV14	NA
CASSLGAGSHEQYF	TGTGCCAGCAGCCTTGGGGCAGGGTCCCACGAGCAGTACTTC	NA	TRBJ2-7	TRBV5-4	NA
CASSIQGGTGPRGYTF	TGTGCCAGTAGTATTCAGGGTGGGACAGGCCCTCGGGGCTACACCTTC	TRBD1	TRBJ1-2	TRBV19	NA
CASSSMRQGAGQSFVDEQYF	TGTGCCAGCAGTTCCATGCGACAGGGGGCGGGTCAGTCGTTTGTGGACGAGCAGTACTTC	TRBD1	TRBJ2-7	TRBV28	NA
CASSSPSGGHTGELFF	TGCGCCAGCAGCTCGCCCAGCGGGGGCCACACCGGGGAGCTGTTTTTT	TRBD2	TRBJ2-2	TRBV5-1	NA
CASSLDRQTDTQYF	TGTGCCAGCAGCTTAGATCGACAGACAGATACGCAGTATTTT	NA	TRBJ2-3	TRBV7-2	few
CASRSPGGVTEAFF	TGTGCCAGCAGGTCCCCAGGGGGCGTCACTGAAGCTTTCTTT	TRBD1	TRBJ1-1	TRBV28	NA
CASSFNNEGIQYF	TGCGCCAGCAGCTTCAACAACGAGGGAATTCAGTACTTC	NA	TRBJ2-7	TRBV5-1	NA
CASNRAWNEKLFF	TGTGCCAGCAACAGGGCTTGGAATGAAAAACTGTTTTTT	NA	TRBJ1-4	TRBV6-5	NA
CASSKTTGRNYGYTF	TGTGCCAGTAGTAAAACGACAGGGCGGAACTATGGCTACACCTTC	TRBD1	TRBJ1-2	TRBV19	NA
CASSVQGDNEAFF	TGTGCCAGCAGTGTTCAGGGGGACAATGAAGCTTTCTTT	TRBD1	TRBJ1-1	TRBV2	NA
CASSREDEQFF	TGTGCCAGCAGCCGGGAGGATGAGCAGTTCTTC	TRBD2	TRBJ2-1	TRBV9	NA
CASIQGAHIDTGELFF	TGTGCCAGTATTCAGGGGGCCCATATCGACACCGGGGAGCTGTTTTTT	TRBD1	TRBJ2-2	TRBV2	NA
CASSFGRESYNEQFF	TGTGCCAGCAGCTTCGGCAGGGAATCCTACAATGAGCAGTTCTTC	NA	TRBJ2-1	TRBV7-6	NA
CATSRDLADPSSPLHF	TGTGCCACCAGCAGAGATCTGGCTGATCCCAGTTCACCCCTCCACTTT	NA	TRBJ1-6	TRBV15	NA
CASSQDLPSGLGEAFF	TGCGCCAGCAGCCAAGATCTCCCCTCAGGGTTAGGGGAAGCTTTCTTT	NA	TRBJ1-1	TRBV4-3	NA
CASEGAGNTIYF	TGTGCCAGCGAGGGGGCTGGAAACACCATATATTTT	NA	TRBJ1-3	TRBV28	NA
CASSLTGRNEQFF	TGTGCTAGCAGCCTGACAGGGCGTAATGAGCAGTTCTTC	TRBD1	TRBJ2-1	TRBV7-7	NA
CASSLDTYTDTQYF	TGCGCCAGCAGCTTAGACACCTACACAGATACGCAGTATTTT	NA	TRBJ2-3	TRBV5-1	NA
CASSSQIGTSGRTDTQYF	TGCGCCAGCAGCAGTCAGATCGGGACTAGCGGGAGAACAGATACGCAGTATTTT	TRBD2	TRBJ2-3	TRBV5-1	NA